This T cell receptor beta chain was profiled in a study of T cell changes during pregnancy in multiple sclerosis. Sequenced by immunoSEQ multiplex PCR; TCRdb stores in-frame clones only, minus some. The table lists just over 90,000 clones, roughly 89% of them singletons. This CDR3 contains 13 residues. Germline CDR1 is KGHSH and CDR2 is LQKENI. The junction had 2 bases not matched to a gene; V was cut back by 3 bases and J by 6 bases. The specimen was peripheral blood, collected after pregnancy. This sequence joins TRBV18 and TRBJ2-7, with 10 bases matching TRBD1. The TCR was taken from a female donor in good health, enrolled as a control in a pregnancy study. The CDR3 spells CASSPGTGAEQYF. CDR3 in DNA: TGTGCCAGCTCACCTGGGACAGGGGCCGAGCAGTACTTC.